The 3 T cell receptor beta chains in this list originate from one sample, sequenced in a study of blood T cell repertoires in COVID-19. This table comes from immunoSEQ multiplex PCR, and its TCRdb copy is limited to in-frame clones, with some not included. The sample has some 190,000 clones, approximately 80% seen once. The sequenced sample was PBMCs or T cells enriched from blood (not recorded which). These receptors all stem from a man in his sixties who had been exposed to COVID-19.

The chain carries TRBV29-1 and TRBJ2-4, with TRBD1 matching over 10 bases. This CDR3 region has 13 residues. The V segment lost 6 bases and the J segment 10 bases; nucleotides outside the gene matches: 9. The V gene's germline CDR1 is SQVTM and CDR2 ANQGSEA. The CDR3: CSVRWTGGMIQYF. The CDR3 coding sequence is TGCAGCGTGCGTTGGACAGGGGGAATGATTCAGTACTTC.

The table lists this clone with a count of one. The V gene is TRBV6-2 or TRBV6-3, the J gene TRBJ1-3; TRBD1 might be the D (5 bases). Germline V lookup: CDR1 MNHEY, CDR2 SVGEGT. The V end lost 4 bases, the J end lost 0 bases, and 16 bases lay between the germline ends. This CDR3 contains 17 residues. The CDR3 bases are TGTGCCAGCAGTTCCCTGGTGACAGACCGCTCTGGAAACACCATATATTTT. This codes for CASSSLVTDRSGNTIYF.

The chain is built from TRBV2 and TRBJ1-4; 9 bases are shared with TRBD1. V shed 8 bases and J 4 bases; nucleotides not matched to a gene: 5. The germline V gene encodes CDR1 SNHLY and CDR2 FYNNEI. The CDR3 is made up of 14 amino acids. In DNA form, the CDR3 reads TGTGCCAGCCTCCCGGACAGGGGTAATGAAAAACTGTTTTTT. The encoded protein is CASLPDRGNEKLFF.